This TCR beta chain was observed in a study of CXCR3-negative and CXCR3-positive naive CD8 T cells. Study-wide findings and caveats: Memory cells diverged, while naive CXCR3-positive and CXCR3-negative cells had similar TRBV-TRBJ usage.

The germline V gene has CDR1 MDHEN and CDR2 SYDVKM. This CDR3 region has 18 residues. Researchers prepared the TRB cDNA libraries using 5' RACE with UMI labels. TCRdb processed the 5' RACE reads again and assigns one entry to each CDR3 protein, with no DNA. The sample table includes about 48,000 distinct CDR3 sequences. Of note for this clonotype: Its target is not known.

The sorting of each CD8+ T cell subset was done in triplicate, at some 270,000 cells each. The chain is built from TRBV28 and TRBJ2-7; TCRdb's D call, TRBD2, is unchecked because there is no DNA. The material sequenced was memory CD8+ T cells from blood. This sequence was found in a human donor in good health. Some clones in this sample may be carry-over from other donors' samples. CDR3 sequence reads: CASSTTGLAGNFVDEQYF.